A single sample gave rise to the 22 T cell receptor beta chains below, sequenced in a study of CD8+CD57+ T cells in acquired aplastic anemia. Sequenced patients had shown CD8+CD57+ cell expansion by flow cytometry. The study profiled TCR beta VDJ and CDR3 using genomic DNA as template. MiXCR, applied by TCRdb to the reads, yields one record per CDR3 protein. The table lists roughly 250,000 distinct CDR3 sequences, around 82% of them singletons. The sequenced sample consisted of sorted CD4+, CD8+, or CD8+CD57+ T cells (not recorded which) from PBMCs. These receptors were taken from a human donor with aplastic anemia.

This clonotype appeared a single time. The DNA is omitted, as the CDR3 cannot be located on it reliably, and the CDR3 follows TCRdb's listing. The chain links TRBV7-9 to TRBJ2-3. The CDR3 spans 16 residues, counting both ends. The V gene's germline CDR1 is SEHNR and CDR2 FQNEAQ (reference sequence). CDR3 in amino acids: CASSASAETQYFGQYF.

V is TRBV6-1 and J is TRBJ2-3, with D unresolved. The CDR3 length is 12 residues. Germline V lookup: CDR1 MNHNS, CDR2 SASEGT. Between the trimmed V and J ends, which lost 10 bases and 0 bases, there was a span of 8 bases. CDR3 sequence reads: CATATSTDTQYF. The CDR3 coding sequence is TGTGCCACCGCAACCAGCACAGATACGCAGTATTTT.

The rearrangement uses TRBV7-6 and TRBJ2-7, with a tentative D call TRBD1 (7 bases). CDR1 is SGHVS, CDR2 FNYEAQ, per germline. V lost 3 bases and J lost 1, with 22 bases in between. CDR3 size: 18 residues. The CDR3 region has the DNA TGTGCCAGCAGCTTGCATCCAGGCGGGACAGCCACTTCCTACGAGCAGTACGTC. Translated: CASSLHPGGTATSYEQYV.

The CDR3 loop is CASGLDRNIKYFAFF. CDR3 DNA: TGTGCCAGCGGATTAGATCGGAACATTAAGTACTTCGCTTTCTTT. V usage is TRBV9 and J usage is TRBJ1-1; D remains ambiguous. The CDR3 length is 15 residues. Germline lookup yields CDR1 SGDLS and CDR2 YYNGEE. Between the trimmed V and J ends, which lost 7 bases and 11 bases, there was a span of 27 bases. The whole variable domain, filled in from reference TRBV9 and TRBJ1-1, reads DSGVTQTPKHLITATGQRVTLRCSPRSGDLSVYWYQQSLDQGLQFLIQYYNGEERAKGNILERFSAQQFPDLHSELNLSSLELGDSALYFCASGLDRNIKYFAFFGQGTRLTVV.

The chain uses TRBV5-1 and TRBJ2-7; D might be TRBD2 (7 bases). CDR3 length: 12 amino acids. CDR1 and CDR2 (germline): SGHRS, YFSETQ. The CDR3 reads CASGDGGTDTYV. The CDR3 DNA is TGTGCCAGCGGGGACGGGGGCACAGATACGTACGTC.

The chain joins TRBV7-2 to TRBJ1-5; D not resolved. V was clipped by 0 bases and J by 6 bases, with 12 bases between them. The CDR3 contains 15 residues. Germline CDR1 reads SGHTA; CDR2 reads FQGNSA. This CDR3 is CASSLAASVSQPQHF. The CDR3 region has the DNA TGTGCCAGCAGCTTAGCGGCTAGCGTCTCTCAGCCCCAGCATTTT.

The V gene is TRBV6-1, the J gene TRBJ1-5; D is possibly TRBD1 (6 bases). The CDR3 is 16 amino acids. The germline CDR1 and CDR2 sequences are MNHNS and SASEGT. The germline V and J ends were trimmed by 7 bases and 3 bases, with 19 bases remaining between them. The CDR3 bases are TGTGCCAGCAAGGTAGATGACGGGGGCTACAATCAGCCCCAGCATTTT. Protein sequence: CASKVDDGGYNQPQHF.

Regarding this clonotype: The junction does not match germline at one end; this may be a read error. V gene TRBV7-8 combines with J gene TRBJ2-3; no reliable D call. Per germline, CDR1 SGHVS and CDR2 FQNEAQ. The CDR3 covers 14 residues. DNA for the CDR3: TGTGCCAGCAGCTTAGATCCAGACCCGGCAGCCCTTTCCTTT. Translated, it gives CASSLDPDPAALSF.

As concerns this clonotype: It is unclear where the CDR3 begins or ends on the DNA, so no DNA is shown, and the CDR3 is as TCRdb lists it. This rearrangement joins TRBV9 to TRBJ2-3; the table's D call TRBD2 went unverified against the DNA. Germline V gene data show CDR1 as SGDLS and CDR2 as YYNGEE. The CDR3 comprises 14 residues, both ends counted. The CDR3: CASSVGGGTQSLYF.

The rearrangement joins TRBV2 to TRBJ2-2; tentatively, D is TRBD1 (5 bases). The ends were cut back, 6 bases at V and 0 bases at J, with 11 bases in the middle. The CDR3 totals 15 residues. Per germline, CDR1 SNHLY and CDR2 FYNNEI. This chain's CDR3 is CASRKPQANTGELFF. The DNA of the CDR3 is TGTGCCAGCAGGAAGCCACAGGCGAACACCGGGGAGCTGTTTTTT.

On this clonotype itself: Its ends do not fully match the called genes, so a read error is possible. V and J are TRBV2 and TRBJ1-2; possible D gene TRBD1, 5 bases. This CDR3 region has 13 residues. Per the germline V gene, CDR1 is SNHLY and CDR2 is FYNNEI. The chain's CDR3 is CASSDGGGGAHNF. The DNA for the CDR3 is TGTGCCAGCAGCGACGGGGGGGGAGGTGCCCACAATTTC.

J is TRBJ2-1 and V is TRBV9, with D possibly matching TRBD1 (7 bases). The CDR3 runs to 16 residues. Between the trimmed V and J ends, which lost 4 bases and 11 bases, there was a span of 25 bases. The germline V gene has CDR1 SGDLS and CDR2 YYNGEE. The CDR3 DNA sequence: TGTGCCAGCAGCCAGGGGGGAGCGAACGGTAAGGATAAGCAGTTCTTC. This codes for CASSQGGANGKDKQFF.

About this clonotype itself: Sequence at one end of the junction differs from germline and may be a read error. The rearrangement uses TRBV9 and TRBJ1-2; 7 nucleotides line up with TRBD1. The CDR3 loop spans 15 amino acids. The V gene's germline CDR1 is SGDLS and CDR2 YYNGEE. CDR3 sequence reads: CASSDRQGAINGHTF. The CDR3 DNA reads as TGTGCCAGCAGCGATCGACAGGGCGCGATCAATGGCCACACCTTC.

This clonotype was detected a few times. At one of its ends the junction is not consistent with the germline gene, which may arise from a read error. V and J are TRBV7-8 and TRBJ2-1; TRBD2 is a possible D gene (6 bases). CDR1 and CDR2 from the germline V gene are SGHVS and FQNEAQ. The CDR3 is 15 residues long. Written as DNA, the CDR3 is TGTGCCAGCAGCTTAGCGGGAGGTCCCGATAATCAGCATTTCTTC. Its translation is CASSLAGGPDNQHFF.

About this clonotype itself: The junction and the germline gene differ at one end; a read error may be behind it. The V call is TRBV5-1, the J call TRBJ1-5, with 7 positions matching TRBD1. This CDR3 has 13 amino acids. The germline V gene encodes CDR1 SGHRS and CDR2 YFSETQ. The CDR3 DNA sequence: TGTGCCAGCAGCCAGGGGGGCGGAAACGGCCAGCATTTT. This translates into CASSQGGGNGQHF.

For this clonotype: This may be a read error: a much more frequent sequence differs by one nucleotide. The CDR3 end shows no conserved phenylalanine or tryptophan, and so a read error is likely. The DNA is omitted, as the CDR3 cannot be located on it reliably, and the CDR3 follows TCRdb's listing. The chain is built from TRBV2 and TRBJ2-2; the DNA was not compared with TRBD1, the D call given in the table. Germline V gene data show CDR1 as SNHLY and CDR2 as FYNNEI. The CDR3 totals 15 residues, both ends included. This CDR3 is CASSEAYSNQPQQFG.

The chain joins TRBV7-2 to TRBJ2-5; TRBD1 matches at 7 bases. The length of the CDR3 is 15 residues. The trim removed 3 bases at V and 14 bases at J, leaving 18 bases unmatched. Germline CDR1 is SGHTA and CDR2 is FQGNSA. This CDR3 reads CASSFPRDGTALSYF. CDR3 coding DNA: TGTGCCAGCAGCTTTCCTCGAGACGGGACAGCGCTTTCCTACTTC.

The gene calls are TRBV9 and TRBJ1-1; D gene uncertain. In germline, CDR1 is SGDLS, CDR2 YYNGEE. The CDR3 consists of 14 residues. V lost 2 bases and J lost 13, with 21 bases in between. In DNA, the CDR3 is TGTGCCAGCAGCGTGGGGTCAGATACGCCGTATTTTTTCTTT. Protein: CASSVGSDTPYFFF. The whole variable domain, remainder taken from reference TRBV9 and TRBJ1-1, is DSGVTQTPKHLITATGQRVTLRCSPRSGDLSVYWYQQSLDQGLQFLIQYYNGEERAKGNILERFSAQQFPDLHSELNLSSLELGDSALYFCASSVGSDTPYFFFGQGTRLTVV.

This clonotype was seen a single time. This rearrangement joins TRBV2 to TRBJ2-3; possible D gene TRBD1, 6 bases. The CDR3 totals 14 residues. The V end lost 8 bases, the J end lost 11 bases, and 23 bases lay between the germline ends. Germline CDR1 and CDR2: SNHLY and FYNNEI. Here the CDR3 reads CASGLGGTDTQQYF. The CDR3 nucleotides read TGTGCCAGCGGGTTAGGGGGAACTGATACGCAGCAGTATTTT.

As for this clonotype: Germline is not matched at one junction end, which may reflect a read error. The V and J genes are TRBV7-8 and TRBJ2-1; 8 positions match TRBD2. Germline CDR1 is SGHVS and CDR2 is FQNEAQ. CDR3 length: 16 amino acids. For the CDR3, the DNA is TGTGCCAGCAGCTTACAAGGAAGCGGGGGTAGCGATGATCAGTTCTTC. It is translated as CASSLQGSGGSDDQFF.

This clonotype was detected only once. A junction end diverges from the germline sequence, so it may reflect a read error. The chain has TRBV7-9 and TRBJ2-1, with no clear D. This CDR3 has 14 residues. The germline V gene encodes CDR1 SEHNR and CDR2 FQNEAQ (reference sequence). CDR3 DNA: TGTGCCAGCAGCAGTCGCGGCTGCTACAGTGAGCAGTTCTTC. Translated: CASSSRGCYSEQFF. Using reference TRBV7-9 and TRBJ2-1 for the parts outside the CDR3, the full variable domain is DTGVSQNPRHKITKRGQNVTFRCDPISEHNRLYWYRQTLGQGPEFLTYFQNEAQLEKSRLLSDRFSAERPKGSFSTLEIQRTEQGDSAMYLCASSSRGCYSEQFFGPGTRLTVL.

The V call is TRBV7-8, the J call TRBJ2-3; D is possibly TRBD2 (6 bases). The CDR3 runs to 15 residues. V dropped 5 bases and J dropped 8 bases, with 20 bases sitting between them. Per germline, CDR1 SGHVS and CDR2 FQNEAQ. The CDR3 DNA sequence: TGTGCCAGCAGCGTAGGAGTAGCGGACGAAGCTACGCAGTATTTT. Translation: CASSVGVADEATQYF.